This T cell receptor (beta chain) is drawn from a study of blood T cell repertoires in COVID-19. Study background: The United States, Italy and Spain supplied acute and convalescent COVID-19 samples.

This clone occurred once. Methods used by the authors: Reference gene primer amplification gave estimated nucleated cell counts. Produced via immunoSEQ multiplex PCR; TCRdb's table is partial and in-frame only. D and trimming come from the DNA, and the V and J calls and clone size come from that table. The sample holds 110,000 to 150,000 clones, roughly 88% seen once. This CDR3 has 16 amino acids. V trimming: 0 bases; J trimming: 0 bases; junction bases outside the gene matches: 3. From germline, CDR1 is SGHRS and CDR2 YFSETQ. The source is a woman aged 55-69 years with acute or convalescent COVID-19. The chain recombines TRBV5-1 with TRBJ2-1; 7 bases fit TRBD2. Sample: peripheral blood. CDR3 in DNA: TGCGCCAGCAGCTTGGATCAGCGGGGCTCCTACAATGAGCAGTTCTTC. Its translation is CASSLDQRGSYNEQFF.